One and the same sample provided the 8 T cell receptor beta chains below, sequenced in a study of OX40 agonist ivuxolimab in advanced cancers. The assay was immunoSEQ multiplex PCR, and TCRdb's table has in-frame clones only and misses some. The sample has under 95,000 clones; around 85% are singletons. This material consisted of CD4+ or CD8+ T cells sorted from blood, taken in a trial of the OX40 agonist ivuxolimab. Source of these receptors: an adult with an advanced solid tumor such as melanoma, head and neck, liver or kidney cancer.

The chain is built from TRBV6-6 and TRBJ2-3, with D possibly matching TRBD2 (6 bases). Germline V gene lookup returns CDR1 MNHNY and CDR2 SVGAGI (reference sequence). V shed 7 bases and J shed 4 bases, with 18 bases lying between them. There are 15 residues in the CDR3. CDR3 sequence (DNA): TGTGCCAGCATCCTGGGGGGAAAGGTGGCAGATACGCAGTATTTT. As protein: CASILGGKVADTQYF.

V is TRBV6-6 and J is TRBJ1-3; D not certain. CDR1 and CDR2 from the germline V gene are MNHNY and SVGAGI (reference sequence). This CDR3 contains 13 residues. Trimming stripped 4 bases from V and 4 bases from J, with 8 bases between. CDR3 sequence: CASSFGIGNTIYF. CDR3 sequence (DNA): TGTGCCAGCAGTTTTGGGATCGGAAACACCATATATTTT.

The gene calls are TRBV21-1 and TRBJ1-5; the table's D call, TRBD1, has no DNA check behind it. TRBV21-1 corresponds to a pseudogene. The CDR3 sequence is 16 residues long. Here the CDR3 DNA reads TGTGCCAGCAGCAAATCGGGACAGGGGGCGGGGAAGCCCCAGCATTTT. Translating gives CASSKSGQGAGKPQHF.

The chain is built from TRBV10-1 and TRBJ1-1; 9 nucleotides agree with TRBD1. The CDR3 sequence is 16 residues long. With V trimmed by 0 bases and J by 4 bases, 6 bases remained unmatched. Germline V gives CDR1 WNHNN, CDR2 SYGVQD (reference sequence). The CDR3 here is CASSESRQGVGTEAFF. The CDR3 region has the DNA TGCGCCAGCAGTGAGTCAAGACAGGGGGTCGGCACTGAAGCTTTCTTT.

The chain joins TRBV5-1 to TRBJ2-5; TRBD2 is a possible D gene (5 bases). Germline V gene sequence: CDR1 SGHRS, CDR2 YFSETQ. Trimming took 2 bases from V and 4 from J, leaving 15 bases between them. This CDR3 contains 15 residues. The CDR3 DNA sequence: TGCGCCAGCAGCTTAAGCGGAAGTGGGCGAGAGACCCAGTACTTC. Translating gives CASSLSGSGRETQYF.

V gene TRBV7-4 combines with J gene TRBJ2-2, with unresolved D. The CDR3 has 13 amino acids. V lost 1 base to trimming and J lost 7 bases, with 7 bases between them. Germline V gene sequence: CDR1 SGHVT, CDR2 SQSDAQ. The DNA for the CDR3 is TGTGCCAGCAGCTTAGTGAGGAGCGGGGAGCTGTTTTTT. Its translation: CASSLVRSGELFF.

The V and J genes are TRBV27 and TRBJ2-3, with TRBD2 matching over 12 bases. This CDR3 has 16 amino acids. Germline V CDR1 and CDR2: MNHEY, SMNVEV (reference sequence). Trimming cost V 4 bases and J 2 bases; bases outside gene matches: 4. The CDR3 region is CASSSRTSGTTDTQYF. In DNA, the CDR3 is TGTGCCAGCAGTTCCCGGACTAGCGGGACCACAGATACGCAGTATTTT.

The chain uses TRBV7-2 and TRBJ2-7; no firm D call. V was clipped by 1 base and J by 6 bases, with 13 bases between them. CDR3 length: 14 amino acids. In germline, CDR1 is SGHTA, CDR2 FQGNSA. The CDR3 DNA reads TGTGCCAGCAGCTTAGAACAGACGTACCGCGAGCAGTACTTC. It specifies CASSLEQTYREQYF.